A single sample is the source of the 8 T cell receptor beta chains below, sequenced in a study of cytomegalovirus exposure and HLA in healthy donors. PCR was performed using 60 Vbeta and 13 Jbeta primers. Sequencing was performed with immunoSEQ multiplex PCR; in TCRdb, only in-frame clones are kept and a portion is missing. Its table lists approximately 110,000 clones. What was sequenced was PBMCs. Receptors originate from a young man in good health and CMV-seronegative.

The V call is TRBV28, the J call TRBJ1-5; perhaps TRBD1 as D (6 bases). This CDR3 contains 18 residues. The V gene lost 3 bases and the J gene lost 0 bases, with 18 bases spanning the gap. Germline CDR1 and CDR2: MDHEN and SYDVKM. The DNA of the CDR3 is TGTGCCAGCAGTTTTCTCGCAGGGGACATCCATAGCAATCAGCCCCAGCATTTT. The encoded protein is CASSFLAGDIHSNQPQHF.

The CDR3 region is CASSEETGTSEREQFF. The CDR3 DNA sequence: TGTGCCAGCAGCGAAGAGACCGGGACTAGCGAACGTGAGCAGTTCTTC. V and J are TRBV7-9 and TRBJ2-1; 10 bases map to TRBD2. Germline V CDR1 and CDR2: SEHNR, FQNEAQ (reference sequence). The CDR3 loop spans 16 amino acids. The junction had 13 bases not matched to a gene; V was cut back by 5 bases and J by 9 bases.

The chain carries TRBV12-5 and TRBJ1-2; D is uncertain. The length of the CDR3 is 15 residues. V was cut by 6 bases and J by 2 bases, with 16 bases left in between. Germline loops: CDR1 LGHNT, CDR2 FRNRAP. CDR3 DNA sequence: TGTGCTAGTGGCGAGTGGGAGACCGGGAACTATGGCTACACCTTC. Translation: CASGEWETGNYGYTF. The entire variable domain, with the rest obtained from reference TRBV12-5 and TRBJ1-2, is as follows: DARVTQTPRHKVTEMGQEVTMRCQPILGHNTVFWYRQTMMQGLELLAYFRNRAPLDDSGMPKDRFSAEMPDATLATLKIQPSEPRDSAVYFCASGEWETGNYGYTFGSGTRLTVV.

This chain uses TRBV5-1 with TRBJ1-1; 7 nucleotides align to TRBD1. Trimming at V came to 0 bases and at J to 3 bases, leaving 5 bases not matched to a gene. Germline CDR1 SGHRS, CDR2 YFSETQ. CDR3 length: 15 amino acids. CDR3 sequence: CASSLVSGTDTEAFF. In DNA, the CDR3 is TGCGCCAGCAGCTTGGTATCTGGGACAGACACTGAAGCTTTCTTT.

The rearrangement joins TRBV4-3 to TRBJ2-7; tentatively, D is TRBD2 (7 bases). V was trimmed by 4 bases and J by 2 bases, leaving 18 bases between them. CDR1 LGHNA and CDR2 YSLEER come from the germline V gene. The length of the CDR3 is 16 residues. The CDR3 sequence: CASSRRGGGATYEQYF. CDR3 in DNA: TGCGCCAGCAGCCGGAGGGGGGGCGGGGCTACCTACGAGCAGTACTTC.

The chain couples TRBV15 to TRBJ2-2; possibly TRBD2 for D (6 bases). The CDR3 extends over 14 amino acids. V lost 8 bases to trimming and J lost 0 bases, with 10 bases between them. Per germline, CDR1 LNHNV and CDR2 YYDKDF (reference sequence). CDR3 in DNA: TGTGCCACCGGGGAGCGGGCGAACACCGGGGAGCTGTTTTTT. This sequence encodes CATGERANTGELFF.

The chain recombines TRBV23-1 with TRBJ1-5; no clear D. TRBV23-1 is labeled an ORF, and its function is uncertain. V lost 3 bases and J lost 1, with 7 bases in between. The length of the CDR3 is 14 residues. CDR3 amino acids: CASSHRESNQPQHF. CDR3 DNA sequence: TGCGCCAGCAGTCATCGGGAGAGCAATCAGCCCCAGCATTTT.

The rearrangement links TRBV7-6 to TRBJ2-1; D remains unclear. CDR3 length: 18 amino acids. V was pared by 4 bases and J by 5 bases, with 24 bases between. Germline V gene data show CDR1 as SGHVS and CDR2 as FNYEAQ. The chain's CDR3 is CASSYRAPPTQAHNEQFF. In DNA form, the CDR3 reads TGTGCCAGCAGCTACAGAGCCCCTCCAACTCAGGCCCACAATGAGCAGTTCTTC.